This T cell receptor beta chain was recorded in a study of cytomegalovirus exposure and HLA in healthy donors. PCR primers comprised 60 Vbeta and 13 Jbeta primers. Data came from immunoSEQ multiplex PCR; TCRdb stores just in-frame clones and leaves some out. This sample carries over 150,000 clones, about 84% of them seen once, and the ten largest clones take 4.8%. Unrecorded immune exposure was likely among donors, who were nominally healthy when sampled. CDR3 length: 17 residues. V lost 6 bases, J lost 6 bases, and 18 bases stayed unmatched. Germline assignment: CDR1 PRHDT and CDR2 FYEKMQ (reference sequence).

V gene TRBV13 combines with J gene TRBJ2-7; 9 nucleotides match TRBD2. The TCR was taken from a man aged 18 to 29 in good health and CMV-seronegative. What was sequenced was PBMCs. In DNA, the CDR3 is TGTGCCAGCAGGCGCGCTATAGCGGGAGACCTTCCGGGCGAGCAGTACTTC. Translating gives CASRRAIAGDLPGEQYF.